Below, one T cell receptor (beta chain) is given with its context. The length of the CDR3 is 14 residues. Per the germline V gene, CDR1 is SGHTA and CDR2 is FQGNSA. Trimming shortened V by 1 base and J by 7 bases, and 11 bases separated the two germline ends. The data derive from a study of blood T cell repertoires in COVID-19. The repertoire was sequenced with immunoSEQ multiplex PCR; TCRdb's copy has only in-frame clones and lacks some. The repertoire holds tens of thousands of clones, with approximately 80% as singletons. Sequenced: peripheral blood. The rearrangement uses TRBV7-2 and TRBJ1-5, with a tentative D call TRBD1 (5 bases). The source of this sequence is a man between 65 and 79 years old with acute or convalescent COVID-19. CDR3 in amino acids: CASSLGQRGQPQHF. The DNA for the CDR3 is TGTGCCAGCAGCTTAGGACAGAGAGGACAGCCCCAGCATTTT.